This T cell receptor (beta chain) was profiled in a study of T cells after yellow fever vaccination. Concerning this clonotype: Its cognate antigen is unknown.

Making TCR cDNA involved 5'RACE template switching, which added UMIs and a universal primer site. MiXCR was run by TCRdb on the 5' RACE reads, yielding one entry per CDR3 protein. The sample has around 100,000 distinct CDR3 sequences, around 8.6% seen once. The CDR3 length is 17 residues. The V and J ends lost 6 bases and 4 bases, in that order; junction bases with no gene match: 13. Germline CDR1 reads SGHDN; CDR2 reads FVKESK. Points from the study as a whole: Abundant clonotypes from the bulk population could get into FACS-sorted repertoires as contaminants.

The sample was CD8+ T cells sorted from PBMCs, taken 45 days after the yellow fever booster vaccination. This rearrangement joins TRBV14 to TRBJ2-1; 9 bases map to TRBD2. This TCR was sampled from a man aged 25 to 40 who received the YFV17D yellow fever vaccine. The CDR3 region is CASSPTSGNFQYNEQFF. The CDR3 DNA is TGTGCCAGCAGTCCGACTAGCGGAAATTTCCAATACAATGAGCAGTTCTTC.